These T cell receptor beta chains were read from a single sample in a study of T cell responses to AZD1222 COVID-19 vaccine. Profiling relied on immunoSEQ multiplex PCR, and the TCRdb table lists in-frame clones only, not all of them. The sample includes some 130,000 clones, 70% to 90% of them seen just once. Sequenced here: peripheral blood, sampled on day 0 of AZD1222 vaccination. The receptors here all came from an adult in good health. CDR3s include the opening cysteine and the closing phenylalanine or tryptophan. The D gene is left open where the match is weak. The size entry is marked missing in some rows and otherwise reads once, few, many or a size class.

TRBD1	-	15	TRBJ2-3	TRBV19	CASSRTGQDTDTQYF	TGTGCCAGTAGTAGGACGGGACAGGACACAGATACGCAGTATTTT
-	-	19	TRBJ2-3	TRBV4-1	CASSPQQTSRGASTDTQYF	TGCGCCAGCAGCCCTCAACAGACGAGCAGGGGGGCCAGCACAGATACGCAGTATTTT
-	-	16	TRBJ1-3	TRBV4-1	CASRSPGASSGNTIYF	TGCGCCAGCAGGAGCCCTGGGGCGTCCTCTGGAAACACCATATATTTT
-	once	11	TRBJ2-2	TRBV5-6	CASSRSGELFF	TGTGCCAGCAGCCGTTCCGGGGAGCTGTTTTTT
TRBD1	-	16	TRBJ2-3	TRBV24-1	CATSETSGQGADTQYF	TGTGCCACCAGTGAAACCTCAGGACAGGGTGCAGATACGCAGTATTTT
-	-	14	TRBJ2-7	TRBV27	CASSLNPGRYEQYF	TGTGCCAGCAGTCTCAACCCGGGCAGGTACGAGCAGTACTTC
TRBD1	-	14	TRBJ2-4	TRBV5-1	CASSVTGSKNIQYF	TGCGCCAGCAGCGTGACAGGGTCGAAAAACATTCAGTACTTC
-	-	13	TRBJ1-2	TRBV2	CASSEAGGSGYTF	TGTGCCAGCAGTGAAGCAGGGGGGAGCGGCTACACCTTC
-	-	17	TRBJ1-4	TRBV5-1	CASSLGDSYRVGEKLFF	TGCGCCAGCAGCTTGGGAGACTCCTATCGGGTGGGCGAAAAACTGTTTTTT
-	-	16	TRBJ2-1	TRBV28	CASSPVHSTAYNEQFF	TGTGCCAGCAGTCCCGTCCACTCAACAGCATACAATGAGCAGTTCTTC
-	few	16	TRBJ2-3	TRBV19	CASSIDPGGGTDTQYF	TGTGCCAGTAGTATAGATCCTGGCGGGGGCACAGATACGCAGTATTTT
TRBD1	few	14	TRBJ1-1	TRBV9	CASGGQDENTEAFF	TGTGCCAGCGGAGGACAGGATGAGAACACTGAAGCTTTCTTT
TRBD1	-	14	TRBJ1-1	TRBV6-5	CASKARTGNTEAFF	TGTGCCAGCAAGGCCCGGACAGGGAACACTGAAGCTTTCTTT
-	-	17	TRBJ2-4	TRBV4-1	CASSQGPQVGAKNIQYF	TGCGCCAGCAGCCAAGGCCCCCAGGTGGGGGCCAAAAACATTCAGTACTTC
TRBD1	-	15	TRBJ1-3	TRBV5-6	CASSTGQGSGNTIYF	TGTGCCAGCAGCACCGGACAGGGCTCTGGAAACACCATATATTTT
-	-	16	TRBJ2-2	TRBV30	CAWSPGPASNTGELFF	TGTGCCTGGAGTCCCGGGCCCGCCTCGAACACCGGGGAGCTGTTTTTT
-	-	18	TRBJ1-5	TRBV4-2	CASSQEKGLINSNQPQHF	TGTGCCAGCAGCCAAGAGAAGGGATTGATTAATAGCAATCAGCCCCAGCATTTT
TRBD1	few	12	TRBJ1-1	TRBV6-6	CASGQGNTEAFF	TGTGCCAGCGGACAGGGGAACACTGAAGCTTTCTTT
-	-	8	TRBJ1-2	TRBV5-8	CASSLLRF	TGTGCCAGCAGCTTGCTGAGATTC
-	-	12	TRBJ2-7	TRBV5-1	CASSLNPYEQYF	TGCGCCAGCAGCTTGAATCCCTACGAGCAGTACTTC
-	few	16	TRBJ1-5	TRBV30	CAWSVRFGTSNQPQHF	TGTGCCTGGAGTGTACGTTTTGGCACTAGCAATCAGCCCCAGCATTTT
-	-	14	TRBJ1-5	TRBV18	CASSGSEGNQPQHF	TGTGCCAGCTCAGGATCCGAAGGCAATCAGCCCCAGCATTTT
TRBD2	-	14	TRBJ2-1	TRBV6-5	CASGRTSGVNEQFF	TGTGCCAGCGGACGGACTAGCGGGGTGAATGAGCAGTTCTTC
-	-	14	TRBJ2-4	TRBV6-5	CASSYGQGGNIQYF	TGTGCCAGCAGTTACGGGCAGGGGGGAAACATTCAGTACTTC
TRBD1	-	16	TRBJ1-5	TRBV18	CASSPLGQGGGQPQHF	TGTGCCAGCTCACCATTGGGACAGGGTGGCGGTCAGCCCCAGCATTTT
-	-	15	TRBJ1-4	TRBV7-9	CASSPPDRNNEKLFF	TGTGCCAGCAGTCCGCCCGACAGAAATAATGAAAAACTGTTTTTT
-	-	14	TRBJ2-1	TRBV5-4	CASQRPATDNEQFF	TGTGCCAGCCAGCGCCCGGCGACCGACAATGAGCAGTTCTTC
TRBD1	-	15	TRBJ2-5	TRBV24-1	CATSDARQGGETQYF	TGTGCCACCAGTGATGCTCGACAGGGTGGGGAGACCCAGTACTTC
TRBD1	-	14	TRBJ2-1	TRBV19	CASSTDRQVNEQFF	TGTGCCAGTAGTACGGACAGGCAGGTGAATGAGCAGTTCTTC
-	once	14	TRBJ1-5	TRBV19	CASSMGELYQPQHF	TGTGCCAGTAGTATGGGGGAACTCTATCAGCCCCAGCATTTT
-	-	14	TRBJ2-5	TRBV27	CASSADWARETQYF	TGTGCCAGCAGTGCCGACTGGGCTCGGGAGACCCAGTACTTC
TRBD1	few	15	TRBJ1-5	TRBV19	CASRAGGIRDQPQHF	TGTGCCAGTAGGGCAGGGGGGATTAGGGATCAGCCCCAGCATTTT
-	-	17	TRBJ2-2	TRBV5-1	CASSLNEGGALTGELFF	TGCGCCAGCAGCTTGAACGAGGGCGGGGCGCTCACCGGGGAGCTGTTTTTT
-	once	10	TRBJ2-1	TRBV20-1	CSAKGNEQFF	TGCAGTGCTAAAGGCAATGAGCAGTTCTTC
TRBD2	-	14	TRBJ2-1	TRBV19	CASCPGTSAIEQFF	TGTGCCAGTTGTCCTGGGACTAGCGCCATTGAGCAGTTCTTC
TRBD1	-	15	TRBJ2-7	TRBV11-2	CASSWGQGGSYEQYF	TGTGCCAGCAGCTGGGGACAGGGGGGCTCCTACGAGCAGTACTTC
-	-	13	TRBJ2-3	TRBV18	CASSPGSGDTQYF	TGTGCCAGCTCACCCGGAAGCGGGGATACGCAGTATTTT
-	-	11	TRBJ2-3	TRBV2	CAGGWTDTQYF	TGTGCCGGCGGATGGACCGATACGCAGTATTTT
-	-	13	TRBJ2-3	TRBV19	CASSRQSTDTQYF	TGTGCCAGTAGTAGACAGAGCACAGATACGCAGTATTTT
-	-	12	TRBJ1-3	TRBV3-1/TRBV3-2	CASGSSGNTIYF	TGTGCCAGCGGTTCCTCTGGAAACACCATATATTTT
-	once	14	TRBJ1-2	TRBV5-6	CASSWDGLNYGYTF	TGTGCCAGCAGCTGGGACGGACTAAACTATGGCTACACCTTC
TRBD2	-	14	TRBJ2-1	TRBV11-2	CASIKGLAGQEQFF	TGTGCCAGCATCAAGGGACTAGCGGGTCAGGAGCAGTTCTTC
-	-	13	TRBJ1-6	TRBV9	CASNRDSNSPLHF	TGTGCCAGCAACCGGGATTCGAATTCACCCCTCCACTTT
TRBD1	-	13	TRBJ2-3	TRBV10-3	CAILQGGTDTQYF	TGTGCCATACTACAGGGGGGAACAGATACGCAGTATTTT
-	-	12	TRBJ2-3	TRBV7-9	CASRKSTDTQYF	TGTGCCAGCAGAAAAAGCACAGATACGCAGTATTTT
-	once	13	TRBJ1-1	TRBV10-3	CAIKGRLNTEAFF	TGTGCCATCAAGGGCAGGCTTAACACTGAAGCTTTCTTT
-	-	15	TRBJ2-2	TRBV5-1	CASSLDRVYGGELFF	TGCGCCAGCAGCTTGGACAGGGTATACGGCGGGGAGCTGTTTTTT
-	-	11	TRBJ1-6	TRBV30	CAWEQDSPLHF	TGTGCCTGGGAACAGGATTCACCCCTCCACTTT
-	-	13	TRBJ2-3	TRBV5-1	CASSSQHSDTQYF	TGCGCCAGCAGCTCCCAGCACTCAGATACGCAGTATTTT
-	-	16	TRBJ2-1	TRBV6-5	CASSYSEDRSYNEQFF	TGTGCCAGCAGTTACTCCGAGGACAGATCCTACAATGAGCAGTTCTTC
-	-	13	TRBJ2-3	TRBV9	CASSVALRDTQYF	TGTGCCAGCAGCGTAGCTTTGCGGGATACGCAGTATTTT
TRBD1	-	15	TRBJ2-3	TRBV5-1	CASSLFDRGTGTQYF	TGCGCCAGCAGCTTGTTCGACAGGGGCACAGGTACGCAGTATTTT